Below, 4 T cell receptor beta chains from the same sample are listed, as sequenced in a study of T cells in narcolepsy. Using immunoSEQ multiplex PCR, the repertoire was profiled, and TCRdb retains in-frame clones only, with some absent. The table shows 30,000 or so clones, with approximately 83% occurring only once. Sequencing was performed on CD45RA- memory CD4+ T cells from PBMCs. Receptors originate from a human donor with narcolepsy.

The V gene is TRBV10-3, the J gene TRBJ1-4, with D perhaps TRBD1 (6 bases). CDR1 and CDR2 (germline): ENHRY, SYGVKD. The CDR3 is made up of 15 amino acids. V lost 0 bases and J lost 8, with 13 bases in between. In nucleotides, the CDR3 is TGTGCCATCAGTGAGTCAATGGGGGCCGGGGAAAAACTGTTTTTT. This encodes CAISESMGAGEKLFF.

The chain couples TRBV5-1 to TRBJ1-4, with D perhaps TRBD1 (6 bases). The CDR3 totals 16 residues. CDR1 SGHRS and CDR2 YFSETQ come from the germline V gene. The V end lost 2 bases, the J end lost 7 bases, and 18 bases lay between the germline ends. The CDR3 reads CASSLGPTGSGEKLFF. For the CDR3, the DNA is TGCGCCAGCAGCTTAGGGCCAACAGGGTCGGGTGAAAAACTGTTTTTT.

The table lists this clone with a few counts. In nucleotides, the CDR3 is TGTGCCAGCAGCAGGGGACAGGGGGTCTACGAGCAGTACTTC. It is translated as CASSRGQGVYEQYF. The chain links TRBV5-8 to TRBJ2-7; TRBD1 aligns across 11 bases. Trimming took 4 bases from V and 3 from J; bases not matched to a gene: 3. The CDR3 totals 14 residues. CDR1 and CDR2 (germline): SGHTS, YDEGEE.

The chain carries TRBV6-5 and TRBJ2-7; D not certain. The V and J ends lost 8 bases and 2 bases respectively, with 7 bases between them. The CDR3 sequence is 11 residues long. Germline CDR1 reads MNHEY; CDR2 reads SVGAGI. CDR3 nucleotides: TGTGCCAGCCCGTTCCCCTACGAGCAGTACTTC. This sequence encodes CASPFPYEQYF.